This TCR beta chain was obtained from a study of T-cell reconstitution after alpha-beta-depleted transplantation in children (dated by TCRdb to 2016 to 2017). Study-wide context: The study quantitatively tracked T-cell immune reconstitution after TCRalphabeta/CD19-depleted allogeneic hematopoietic cell transplantation in children using TCR repertoire profiling.

The trim is 6 bases for V and 1 base for J, with a gap of 13 bases between the germline ends. CDR1 and CDR2 are drawn from the germline V gene: SGHAT, FQNNGV. The CDR3 measures 16 amino acids from cysteine to phenylalanine. Only CDR3 DNA remains: 48 bases, in frame from the first base. The table lists this clonotype with many counts. Its antigen is not yet known. The sample holds no much larger clone one base away, and base qualities are not on file. Taken with the paper, the label for treatment or condition translates to: allogeneic hematopoietic cell transplantation with graft depleted of TCRalphabeta T cells and CD19 B cells. The transplant recipients were children given TCRalphabeta/CD19-depleted allogeneic hematopoietic cell grafts. Points the paper makes about the study in general: The apparently early alphabetaT-cell count recovery about two months after transplant was reportedly dependent on only several hundred rapidly expanded clones derived from non-depleted graft cells. The high TCRbeta diversity at day 60 in some patients was ascribed to recipient T cells and intrathymic progenitors that had survived conditioning. The frequencies of hyperexpanded clones fell over the following months, and after one year, T-cell counts and TCRbeta diversity were mostly attributed to newly produced T cells.

Receptors were amplified or captured by PCR. TCRdb lists the instrument as Illumina HiSeq 2500. To normalize quantification of the TCRbeta repertoire, the TCR libraries were built with molecular barcoding that relied on unique molecular identifiers. Using fastp at Q25 and MiXCR, TCRdb reprocessed the public reads and kept productive beta chains. Entries that share a CDR3 protein sequence are merged under the most common genes and DNA. The sample table lists fewer than 350,000 distinct CDR3 sequences, around 9.1% of them with a count of one. The ten largest clones represent 7.5% of the sample. The clonotype originates from a boy under two years old with acute myeloid leukemia, due to receive a stem cell transplant. This specimen consisted of PBMCs, obtained before TCRalphabeta/CD19-depleted stem cell transplant. This sequence uses TRBV11-2 and TRBJ2-6; no D gene can be assigned with confidence. The sequenced DNA: TGTGCCAGCAGGCCCTGGGGTAGTTCTGGGGCCAACGTCCTGACTTTC. Translated, it reads CASRPWGSSGANVLTF.